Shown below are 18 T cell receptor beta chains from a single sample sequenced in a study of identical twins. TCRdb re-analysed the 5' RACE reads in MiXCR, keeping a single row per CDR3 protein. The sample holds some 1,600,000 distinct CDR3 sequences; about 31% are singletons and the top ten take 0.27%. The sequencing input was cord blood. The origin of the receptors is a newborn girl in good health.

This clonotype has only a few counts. The CDR3 DNA follows: TGTGCCAGCAGTCCCAGGGGAGCGGGAGTCTTTGATACGCAGTATTTT. It translates to CASSPRGAGVFDTQYF. This chain connects TRBV6-6 to TRBJ2-3, with 8 bases fitting TRBD2. The CDR3 has 16 amino acids. The J segment lost 6 bases and the V segment lost 5 bases, leaving 13 bases of the junction unmatched. Germline V gene data show CDR1 as MNHNY and CDR2 as SVGAGI (reference sequence).

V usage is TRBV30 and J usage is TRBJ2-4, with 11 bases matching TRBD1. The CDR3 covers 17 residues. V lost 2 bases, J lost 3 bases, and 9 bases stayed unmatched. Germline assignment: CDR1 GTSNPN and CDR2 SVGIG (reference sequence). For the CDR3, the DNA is TGTGCCTGGAGTCGGGACAGGGGGTCGGAAGGCAAAAACATTCAGTACTTC. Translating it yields CAWSRDRGSEGKNIQYF.

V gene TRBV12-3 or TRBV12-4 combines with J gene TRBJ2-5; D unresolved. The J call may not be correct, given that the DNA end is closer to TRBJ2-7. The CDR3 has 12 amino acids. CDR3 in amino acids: CASSFLDHEQYF. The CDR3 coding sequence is TGTGCCAGCAGTTTTCTCGACCACGAGCAGTACTTC.

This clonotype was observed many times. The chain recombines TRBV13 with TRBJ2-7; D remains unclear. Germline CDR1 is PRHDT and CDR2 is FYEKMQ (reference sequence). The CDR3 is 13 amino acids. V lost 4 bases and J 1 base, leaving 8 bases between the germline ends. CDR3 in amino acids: CASSSTFSYEQYF. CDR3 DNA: TGTGCCAGCAGCTCGACATTTTCCTACGAGCAGTACTTC.

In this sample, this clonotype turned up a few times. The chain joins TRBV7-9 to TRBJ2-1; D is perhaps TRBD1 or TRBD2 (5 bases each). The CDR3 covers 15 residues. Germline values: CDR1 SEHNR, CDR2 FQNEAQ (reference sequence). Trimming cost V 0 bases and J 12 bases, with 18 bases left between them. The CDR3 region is CASSLAERGVRGQFF. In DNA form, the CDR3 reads TGTGCCAGCAGCTTAGCAGAAAGAGGGGTCAGAGGGCAGTTCTTC.

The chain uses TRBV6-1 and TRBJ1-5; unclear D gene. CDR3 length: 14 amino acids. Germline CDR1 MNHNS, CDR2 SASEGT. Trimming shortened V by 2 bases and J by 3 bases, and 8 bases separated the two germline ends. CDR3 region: CASSERQFNQPQHF. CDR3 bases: TGTGCCAGCAGTGAACGCCAGTTCAATCAGCCCCAGCATTTT.

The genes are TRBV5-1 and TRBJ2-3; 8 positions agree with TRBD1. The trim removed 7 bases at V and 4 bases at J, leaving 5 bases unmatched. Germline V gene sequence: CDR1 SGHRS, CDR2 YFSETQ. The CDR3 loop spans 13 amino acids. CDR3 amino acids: CASGQGGPDTQYF. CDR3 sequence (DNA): TGCGCCAGCGGACAGGGAGGCCCAGATACGCAGTATTTT.

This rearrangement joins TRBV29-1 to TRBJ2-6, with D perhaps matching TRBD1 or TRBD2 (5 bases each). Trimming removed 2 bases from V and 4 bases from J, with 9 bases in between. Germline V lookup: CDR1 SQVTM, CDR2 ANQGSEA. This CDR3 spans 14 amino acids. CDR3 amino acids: CSVERGEGANVLTF. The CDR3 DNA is TGCAGCGTTGAAAGAGGGGAAGGGGCCAACGTCCTGACTTTC.

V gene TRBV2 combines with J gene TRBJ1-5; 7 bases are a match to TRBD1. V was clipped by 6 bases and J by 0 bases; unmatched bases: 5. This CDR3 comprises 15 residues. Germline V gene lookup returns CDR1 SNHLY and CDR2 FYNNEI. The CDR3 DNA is TGTGCCAGCAGAATGGGGACAGTTAGCAATCAGCCCCAGCATTTT. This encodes CASRMGTVSNQPQHF.

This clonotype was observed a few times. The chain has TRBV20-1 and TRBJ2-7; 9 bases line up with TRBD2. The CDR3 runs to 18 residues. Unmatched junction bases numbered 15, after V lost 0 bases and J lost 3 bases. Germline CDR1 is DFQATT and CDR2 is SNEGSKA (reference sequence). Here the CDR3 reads CSARDPLAGRGGFYEQYF. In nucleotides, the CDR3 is TGCAGTGCTAGAGATCCCCTAGCGGGAAGGGGGGGGTTCTACGAGCAGTACTTC.

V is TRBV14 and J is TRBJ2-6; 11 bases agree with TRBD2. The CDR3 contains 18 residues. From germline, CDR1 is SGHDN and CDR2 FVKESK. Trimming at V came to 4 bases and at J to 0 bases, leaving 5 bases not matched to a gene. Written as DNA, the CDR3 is TGTGCCAGCAGCCCCGGACTAGCGGGCCCCTCTGGGGCCAACGTCCTGACTTTC. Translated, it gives CASSPGLAGPSGANVLTF.

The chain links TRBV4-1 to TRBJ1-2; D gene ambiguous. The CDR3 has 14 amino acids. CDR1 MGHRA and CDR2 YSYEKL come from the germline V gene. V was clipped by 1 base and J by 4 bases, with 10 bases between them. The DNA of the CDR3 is TGCGCCAGCAGCCAAGTCGGTGGCGTCTATGGCTACACCTTC. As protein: CASSQVGGVYGYTF.

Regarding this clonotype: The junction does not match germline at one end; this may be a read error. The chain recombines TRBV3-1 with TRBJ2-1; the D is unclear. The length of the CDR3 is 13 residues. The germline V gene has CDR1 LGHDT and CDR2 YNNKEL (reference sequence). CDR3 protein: CASSRDKYNEHFF. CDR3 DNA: TGTGCCAGCAGCCGTGACAAATACAATGAGCACTTCTTC.

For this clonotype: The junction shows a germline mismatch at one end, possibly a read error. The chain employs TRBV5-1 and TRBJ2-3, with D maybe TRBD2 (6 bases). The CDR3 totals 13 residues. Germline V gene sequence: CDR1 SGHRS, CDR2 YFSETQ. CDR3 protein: CAGSNAGKDTQYF. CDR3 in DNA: TGCGCCGGCAGCAATGCGGGGAAAGATACGCAGTATTTT.

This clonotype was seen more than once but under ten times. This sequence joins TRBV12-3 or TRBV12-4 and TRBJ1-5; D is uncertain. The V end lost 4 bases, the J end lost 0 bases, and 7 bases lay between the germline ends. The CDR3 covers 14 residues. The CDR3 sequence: CASSSGNSNQPQHF. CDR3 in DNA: TGTGCCAGCAGTTCCGGGAATAGCAATCAGCCCCAGCATTTT.

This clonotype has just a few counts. CDR3 DNA sequence: TGTGCCAGCACTTCCCCGAAAGATGGTCCGAAGAACACTGAAGCTTTCTTT. Amino acids: CASTSPKDGPKNTEAFF. This chain connects TRBV21-1 to TRBJ1-1. TRBV21-1 is assigned pseudogene status. The CDR3 covers 17 residues.

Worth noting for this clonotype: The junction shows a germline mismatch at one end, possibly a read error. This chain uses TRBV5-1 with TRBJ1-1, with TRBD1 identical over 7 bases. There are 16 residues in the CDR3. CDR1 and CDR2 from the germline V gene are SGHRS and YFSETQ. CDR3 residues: CASSLGVGGSGTGAFF. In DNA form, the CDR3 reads TGCGCCAGCAGCTTGGGGGTAGGGGGCTCGGGCACTGGAGCTTTCTTT.

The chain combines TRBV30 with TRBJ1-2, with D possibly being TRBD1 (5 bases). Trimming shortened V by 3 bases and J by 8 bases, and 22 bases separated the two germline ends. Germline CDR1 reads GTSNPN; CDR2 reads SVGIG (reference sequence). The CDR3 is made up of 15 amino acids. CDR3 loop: CAWSPPGLKEWGYTF. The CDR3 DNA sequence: TGTGCCTGGAGCCCGCCGGGACTAAAAGAGTGGGGCTACACCTTC.